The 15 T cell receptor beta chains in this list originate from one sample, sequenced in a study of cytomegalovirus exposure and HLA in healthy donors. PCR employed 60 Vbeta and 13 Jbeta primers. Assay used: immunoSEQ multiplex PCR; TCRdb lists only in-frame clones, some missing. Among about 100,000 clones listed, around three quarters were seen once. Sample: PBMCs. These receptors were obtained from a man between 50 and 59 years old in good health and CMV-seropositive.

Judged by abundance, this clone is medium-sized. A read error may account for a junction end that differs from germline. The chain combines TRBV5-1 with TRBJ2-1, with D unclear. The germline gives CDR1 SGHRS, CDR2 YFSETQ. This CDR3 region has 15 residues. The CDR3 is CASTLMALGYNEQFF. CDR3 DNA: TGCGCCAGCACCTTGATGGCCCTAGGATACAATGAGCAGTTCTTC.

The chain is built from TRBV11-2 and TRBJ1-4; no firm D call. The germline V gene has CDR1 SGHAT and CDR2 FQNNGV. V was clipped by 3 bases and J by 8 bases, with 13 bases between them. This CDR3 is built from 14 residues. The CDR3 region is CASSFRGLGEKLFF. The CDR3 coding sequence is TGTGCCAGCAGCTTTCGGGGTTTAGGGGAAAAACTGTTTTTT.

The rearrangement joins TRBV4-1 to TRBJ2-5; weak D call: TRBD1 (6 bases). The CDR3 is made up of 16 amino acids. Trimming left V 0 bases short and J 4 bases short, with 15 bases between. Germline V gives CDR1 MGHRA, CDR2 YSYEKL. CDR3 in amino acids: CASSQDGTGNGETQYF. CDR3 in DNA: TGCGCCAGCAGCCAAGATGGTACAGGGAATGGAGAGACCCAGTACTTC.

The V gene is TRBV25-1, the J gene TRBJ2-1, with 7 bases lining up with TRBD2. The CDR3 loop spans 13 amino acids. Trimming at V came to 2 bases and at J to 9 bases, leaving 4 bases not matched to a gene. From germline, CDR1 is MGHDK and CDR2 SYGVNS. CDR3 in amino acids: CASSEGEGREQFF. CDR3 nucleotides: TGTGCCAGCAGTGAAGGGGAGGGTCGTGAGCAGTTCTTC. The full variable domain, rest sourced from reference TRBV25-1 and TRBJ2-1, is EADIYQTPRYLVIGTGKKITLECSQTMGHDKMYWYQQDPGMELHLIHYSYGVNSTEKGDLSSESTVSRIRTEHFPLTLESARPSHTSQYLCASSEGEGREQFFGPGTRLTVL.

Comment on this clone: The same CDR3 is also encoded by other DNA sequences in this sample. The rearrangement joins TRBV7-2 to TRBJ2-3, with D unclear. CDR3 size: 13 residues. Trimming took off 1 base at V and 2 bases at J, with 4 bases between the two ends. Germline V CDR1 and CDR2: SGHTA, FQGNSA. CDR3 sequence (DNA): TGTGCCAGCAGCTTAGGGGCCACAGATACGCAGTATTTT. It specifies CASSLGATDTQYF.

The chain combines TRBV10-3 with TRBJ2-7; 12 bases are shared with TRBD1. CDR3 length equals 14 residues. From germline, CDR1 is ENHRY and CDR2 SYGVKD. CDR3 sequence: CAGAGTGGSGEQYF. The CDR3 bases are TGTGCAGGTGCAGGGACAGGGGGCTCGGGGGAGCAGTACTTC.

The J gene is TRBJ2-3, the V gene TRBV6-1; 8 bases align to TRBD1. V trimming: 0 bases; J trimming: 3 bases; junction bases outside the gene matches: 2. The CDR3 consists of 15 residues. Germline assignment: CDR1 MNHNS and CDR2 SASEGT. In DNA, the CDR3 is TGTGCCAGCAGTGAAGCAACAGGGGGGACAGATACGCAGTATTTT. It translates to CASSEATGGTDTQYF.

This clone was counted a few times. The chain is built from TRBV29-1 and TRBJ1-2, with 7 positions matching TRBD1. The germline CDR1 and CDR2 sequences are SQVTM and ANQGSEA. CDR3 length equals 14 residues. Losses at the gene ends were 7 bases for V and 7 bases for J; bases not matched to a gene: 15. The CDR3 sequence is CSAQGQGGSGGYTF. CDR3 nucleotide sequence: TGCAGCGCCCAGGGTCAGGGGGGCTCCGGTGGCTACACCTTC.

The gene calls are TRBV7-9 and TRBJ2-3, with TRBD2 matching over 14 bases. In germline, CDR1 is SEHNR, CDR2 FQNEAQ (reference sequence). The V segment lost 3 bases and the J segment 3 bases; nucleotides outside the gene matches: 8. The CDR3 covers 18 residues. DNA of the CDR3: TGTGCCAGCAGCTTCGGGGGACTAGCGGGAGCGAAAACAGATACGCAGTATTTT. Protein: CASSFGGLAGAKTDTQYF.

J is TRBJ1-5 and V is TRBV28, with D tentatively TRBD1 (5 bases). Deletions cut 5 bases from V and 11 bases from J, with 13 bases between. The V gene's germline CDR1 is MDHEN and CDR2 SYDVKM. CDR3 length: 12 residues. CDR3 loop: CASSHQRGTQHF. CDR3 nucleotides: TGTGCCAGCAGTCACCAACGGGGGACCCAGCATTTT.

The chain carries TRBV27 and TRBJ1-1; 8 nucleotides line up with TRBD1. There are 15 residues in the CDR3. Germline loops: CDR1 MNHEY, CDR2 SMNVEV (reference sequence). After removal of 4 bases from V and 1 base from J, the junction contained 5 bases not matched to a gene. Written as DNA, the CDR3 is TGTGCCAGCAGTTATTATACAGGGGGGAACACTGAAGCTTTCTTT. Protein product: CASSYYTGGNTEAFF.

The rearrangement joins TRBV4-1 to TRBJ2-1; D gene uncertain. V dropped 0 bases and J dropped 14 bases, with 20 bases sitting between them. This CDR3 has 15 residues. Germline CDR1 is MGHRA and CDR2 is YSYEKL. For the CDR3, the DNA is TGCGCCAGCAGCCAAGATGCGGCAGCACAACGCCGGGAGTTCTTC. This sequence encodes CASSQDAAAQRREFF.

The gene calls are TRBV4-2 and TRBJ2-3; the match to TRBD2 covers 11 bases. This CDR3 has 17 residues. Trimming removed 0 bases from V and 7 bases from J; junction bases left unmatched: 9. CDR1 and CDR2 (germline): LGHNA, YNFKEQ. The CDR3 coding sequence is TGTGCCAGCAGCCAAGAGGTAGCGGGGGGGCCTTTGAATACGCAGTATTTT. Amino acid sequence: CASSQEVAGGPLNTQYF.

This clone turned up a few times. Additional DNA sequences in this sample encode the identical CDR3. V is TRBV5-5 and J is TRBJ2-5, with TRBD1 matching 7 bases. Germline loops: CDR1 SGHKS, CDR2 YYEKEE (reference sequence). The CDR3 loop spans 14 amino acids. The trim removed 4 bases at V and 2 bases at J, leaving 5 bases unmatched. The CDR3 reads CASSLLQGQETQYF. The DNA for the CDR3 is TGTGCCAGCAGCCTATTACAGGGGCAAGAGACCCAGTACTTC.

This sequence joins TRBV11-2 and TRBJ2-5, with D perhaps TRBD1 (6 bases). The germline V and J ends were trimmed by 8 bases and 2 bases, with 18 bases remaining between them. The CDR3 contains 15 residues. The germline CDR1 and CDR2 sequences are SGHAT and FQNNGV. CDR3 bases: TGTGCCAGCGCCCCCTACAGGGACCAGCAAGAGACCCAGTACTTC. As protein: CASAPYRDQQETQYF.